This entry describes one T cell receptor (beta chain). The record originates from a study of blood T cell repertoires in COVID-19. Across the whole study: The United States, Italy and Spain were the sources of the acute and convalescent COVID-19 samples. Sources were T cells, B-cell-depleted T cells, or PBMCs; the material itself was cDNA or gDNA.

J lost 3 bases, V lost 5 bases, and 11 bases had no gene match. The germline gives CDR1 LGHDT, CDR2 YNNKEL (reference sequence). The CDR3 consists of 16 residues. Original analysis: Amplifying reference gene primers gave estimates of nucleated cell counts. The protocol was immunoSEQ multiplex PCR, while the TCRdb copy is restricted to in-frame clones and leaves out a portion. V, J and clone size derive from that table, while D and trimming were established from the DNA sequence. The data hold fewer than 65,000 clones, with 70% to 90% observed a single time. Sequenced material: peripheral blood. The source of this sequence is a man in his sixties with acute or convalescent COVID-19. The chain uses TRBV3-1 (or the pseudogene TRBV3-2) and TRBJ2-7; TRBD1 aligns across 9 bases. The CDR3 region is CASSSRDRALVYEQYF. As DNA, the CDR3 is TGTGCCAGCAGCTCCCGGGACAGGGCCCTCGTCTACGAGCAGTACTTC.